These T cell receptor beta chains were read from a single sample in a study of T cells after yellow fever vaccination. Via MiXCR, TCRdb re-called the 5' RACE reads, giving one row per CDR3 protein. This table has some 340,000 distinct CDR3 sequences, roughly 10% appearing once. The sequencing here drew on CD4+ T cells sorted from PBMCs, taken 45 days after the yellow fever booster vaccination. The receptors stem from a man in his late teens or twenties who received the YFV17D yellow fever vaccine. Both conserved end residues are part of each CDR3. A D gene is named only where the DNA matches it firmly. Rows may omit the clone size; those that give it use once, few, many or a size class.

TRBD2	-	TRBJ2-3	TRBV2	12	CAKAGDTDTQYF	TGTGCCAAGGCGGGGGACACAGATACGCAGTATTTT
TRBD1	few	TRBJ1-2	TRBV7-2	14	CASSQRQGPSGYTF	TGTGCCAGCAGCCAGAGACAGGGACCGAGTGGCTACACCTTC
TRBD2	-	TRBJ2-5	TRBV7-2	20	CASSSQPRVAGGLGQETQYF	TGTGCCAGCAGCTCCCAGCCTCGGGTAGCGGGGGGGCTTGGCCAAGAGACCCAGTACTTC
-	-	TRBJ2-2	TRBV5-1	13	CASSPDPIGELFF	TGCGCCAGCAGCCCGGACCCCATCGGGGAGCTGTTTTTT
-	few	TRBJ2-5	TRBV18	13	CASSPRREETQYF	TGTGCCAGCTCACCACGAAGGGAAGAGACCCAGTACTTC
-	few	TRBJ2-2	TRBV12-3/TRBV12-4	15	CASDRGGANTGELFF	TGTGCCAGCGACCGTGGGGGGGCCAACACCGGGGAGCTGTTTTTT
-	few	TRBJ2-3	TRBV5-1	15	CASSTRVVSTDTQYF	TGCGCCAGCAGCACCAGGGTTGTCAGCACAGATACGCAGTATTTT
TRBD1	-	TRBJ1-6	TRBV5-4	15	CASSLSGGGYSPLHF	TGTGCCAGCAGCTTATCAGGGGGTGGGTATTCACCCCTCCACTTT
-	many	TRBJ2-5	TRBV2	11	CASIFVETQYF	TGTGCCAGCATCTTCGTGGAGACCCAGTACTTC
TRBD1	many	TRBJ1-5	TRBV29-1	13	CSVGTGGHQPQHF	TGCAGCGTCGGGACAGGGGGCCATCAGCCCCAGCATTTT
-	few	TRBJ2-2	TRBV15	15	CATRFSGRDAGELFF	TGTGCCACCCGGTTCAGTGGGCGAGACGCCGGGGAGCTGTTTTTT
TRBD1	-	TRBJ2-1	TRBV4-2	15	CASSPEGTGDNEQFF	TGTGCCAGCAGCCCTGAAGGGACAGGGGACAATGAGCAGTTCTTC
TRBD2	-	TRBJ2-1	TRBV29-1	15	CSGGASSGENNEQFF	TGCAGCGGGGGGGCCTCTAGCGGGGAAAACAATGAGCAGTTCTTC
TRBD1	-	TRBJ2-5	TRBV7-2	15	CASSLAGQVLETQYF	TGTGCCAGCAGCTTAGCGGGACAGGTCCTGGAGACCCAGTACTTC
TRBD1	-	TRBJ2-7	TRBV5-1	13	CASSPGQNYEQYF	TGCGCCAGCTCCCCGGGACAGAACTACGAGCAGTACTTC
-	-	TRBJ2-7	TRBV18	16	CASSPPGSGPSYEQYF	TGTGCCAGCTCACCACCCGGCAGTGGCCCCTCCTACGAGCAGTACTTC
TRBD1	few	TRBJ2-5	TRBV27	15	CASSSPLDRGETQYF	TGTGCCAGCAGTTCCCCCCTGGACAGGGGTGAGACCCAGTACTTC
-	-	TRBJ2-1	TRBV10-3	12	CAISEGLHLKFF	TGTGCCATCAGTGAGGGTCTCCACCTGAAGTTCTTC
-	-	TRBJ1-3	TRBV28	14	CASSFGGGGNTIYF	TGTGCCAGCAGTTTCGGAGGGGGAGGAAACACCATATATTTT
-	-	TRBJ1-2	TRBV28	12	CASSFRDYGYTF	TGTGCCAGCAGTTTTAGGGACTATGGCTACACCTTC
-	-	TRBJ2-2	TRBV7-2	13	CASSPLGVGELFF	TGTGCCAGCAGCCCTCTAGGTGTCGGGGAGCTGTTTTTT
-	few	TRBJ1-4	TRBV12-3/TRBV12-4	14	CASSWQETNEKLFF	TGTGCCAGCAGTTGGCAGGAAACTAATGAAAAACTGTTTTTT
-	-	TRBJ2-4	TRBV6-2/TRBV6-3	17	CASSNTGTYVAKNIQYF	TGTGCCAGCAGTAATACCGGGACGTACGTAGCCAAAAACATTCAGTACTTC
-	few	TRBJ1-2	TRBV9	13	CASSVDRDYGYTF	TGTGCCAGCAGCGTAGACAGGGATTATGGCTACACCTTC
-	-	TRBJ1-3	TRBV5-1	18	CASSLSAAGPNSGNTIYF	TGCGCCAGCAGCTTGTCGGCCGCCGGGCCCAACTCTGGAAACACCATATATTTT
-	-	TRBJ1-2	TRBV7-9	13	CASRKGLNYGYTF	TGTGCCAGCCGGAAGGGGCTTAACTATGGCTACACCTTC
-	-	TRBJ1-6	TRBV12-3/TRBV12-4	14	CASSWNRWNSPLHF	TGTGCCAGCAGTTGGAACAGGTGGAATTCACCCCTCCACTTT